This TCR beta chain was captured by sequencing in a study of CXCR3-negative and CXCR3-positive naive CD8 T cells. Naive CD8+ T cells carried a CD45RO-CCR7+CD27+CD95- phenotype. As to this clonotype: Its specificity is unknown.

From germline, CDR1 is KGHDR and CDR2 SFDVKD. This CDR3 region has 15 residues. Points from the study as a whole: The TRBV-TRBJ usage of naive CXCR3-negative and CXCR3-positive cells was similar, but that of memory cells differed. Diversity was high in both naive subsets and much lower in memory cells. In cryopreserved cells, CXCR3 expression partially decreased, and fresh PBMCs were used in most assays.

Each TRB cDNA library was prepared by 5' RACE (with UMI labels). TCRdb re-called the 5' RACE reads, yielding one record per CDR3 amino acid sequence without DNA. In all, the sample yields 100,000 to 150,000 distinct CDR3 sequences. This clonotype originated in a human donor in good health. Some clones in this sample may be carry-over from other donors' samples. The V and J genes are TRBV24-1 and TRBJ2-2; TCRdb selects TRBD1, and the lack of DNA leaves this call unchecked. The sequenced material came from naive CXCR3- CD8+ T cells from blood. Documented subset: CD45RO-CCR7+CD27+CD95- naive CD8+ T cells lacking CXCR3 (TNR3-). This chain's CDR3 is CATRSDRVISGELFF.